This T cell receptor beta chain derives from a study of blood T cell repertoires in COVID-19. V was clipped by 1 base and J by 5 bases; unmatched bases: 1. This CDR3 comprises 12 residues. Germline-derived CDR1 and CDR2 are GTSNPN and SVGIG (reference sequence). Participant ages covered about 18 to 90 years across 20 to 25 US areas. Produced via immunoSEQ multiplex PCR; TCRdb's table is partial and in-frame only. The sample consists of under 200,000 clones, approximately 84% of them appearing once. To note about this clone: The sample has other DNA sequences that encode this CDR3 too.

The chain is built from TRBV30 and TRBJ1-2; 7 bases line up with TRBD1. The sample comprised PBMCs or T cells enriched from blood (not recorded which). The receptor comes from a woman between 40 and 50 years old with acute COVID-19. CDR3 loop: CAWSGTGYGYTF. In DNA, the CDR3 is TGTGCCTGGAGTGGGACAGGATATGGCTACACCTTC.